This T cell receptor (beta chain) was obtained from a study of blood T cells in healthy people across ages. A few counts support this clonotype. The target antigen is unknown. Donors gave roughly 10 milliliters of peripheral blood apiece. Each sample gave at least 7 million isolated PBMCs. A second PCR of roughly 7 to 11 cycles used a sample-barcoded 5' primer and a J-beta primer mix. Each CDR3 protein is one row after TCRdb ran MiXCR on the 5' RACE reads. The sample holds about 1.1 million distinct CDR3 sequences, 35% to 45% seen once. Study observations and caveats: Per million T cells, the diversity of TCR beta decreased roughly linearly as age advanced. Leaving the PBMCs unsorted stopped any conclusive comparison of naive versus antigen-experienced cells.

CDR1 SGHTA and CDR2 FQGNSA come from the germline V gene. Trimming removed 1 base at V and 3 bases at J, with 9 bases between. The CDR3 is 14 amino acids. The source is a young man in good health. The sequencing sample was made of blood. The rearrangement uses TRBV7-2 and TRBJ2-5, with D possibly being TRBD2 (6 bases). The DNA for the CDR3 is TGTGCCAGCAGCTTAGGGAGGGGAGAAGAGACCCAGTACTTC. The encoded protein is CASSLGRGEETQYF.